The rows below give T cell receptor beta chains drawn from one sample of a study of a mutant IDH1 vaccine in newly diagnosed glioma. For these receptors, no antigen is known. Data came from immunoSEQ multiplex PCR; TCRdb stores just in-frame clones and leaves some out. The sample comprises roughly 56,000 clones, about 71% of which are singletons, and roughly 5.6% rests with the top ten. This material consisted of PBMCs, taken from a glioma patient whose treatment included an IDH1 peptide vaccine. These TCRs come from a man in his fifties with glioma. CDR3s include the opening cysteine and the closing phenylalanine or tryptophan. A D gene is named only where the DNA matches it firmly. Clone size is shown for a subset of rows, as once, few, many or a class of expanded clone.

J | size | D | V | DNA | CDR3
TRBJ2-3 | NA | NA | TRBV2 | TGTGCCAGCACTTTTTACACAGATACGCAGTATTTT | CASTFYTDTQYF
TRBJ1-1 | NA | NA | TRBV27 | TGTGCCAGCAGTTTATTGGGGAACACTGAAGCTTTCTTT | CASSLLGNTEAFF
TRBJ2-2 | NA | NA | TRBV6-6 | TGTGCCAGCAGTTTCGCCCGGCTCGACGGGGAGCTGTTTTTT | CASSFARLDGELFF
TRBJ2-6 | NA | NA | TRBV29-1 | TGCAGCGTCGCCCATCGCTCTGGGGCCAACGTCCTGACTTTC | CSVAHRSGANVLTF
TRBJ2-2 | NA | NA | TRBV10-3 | TGTGCCATCAGGAACACCGGGGAGCTGTTTTTT | CAIRNTGELFF
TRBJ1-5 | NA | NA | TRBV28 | TGTGCCAGCATAAGCATCGGTCAGCCCCAGCATTTT | CASISIGQPQHF
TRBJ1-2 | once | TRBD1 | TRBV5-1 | TGCGCCAGCAGCCCTGACAGGGTAGCTGACTATGGCTACACCTTC | CASSPDRVADYGYTF
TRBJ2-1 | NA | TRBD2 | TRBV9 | TGTGCCAGCAGCGTAGCGGCGTGGGGGGGTGATGAGCAGTTCTTC | CASSVAAWGGDEQFF
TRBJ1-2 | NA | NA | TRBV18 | TGTGCCAGCTCACCACCGGAGGGTTACTATGGCTACACCTTC | CASSPPEGYYGYTF
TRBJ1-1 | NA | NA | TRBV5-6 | TGTGCCAGCAAGAAAGGGCAGATATATGAAGCTTTCTTT | CASKKGQIYEAFF
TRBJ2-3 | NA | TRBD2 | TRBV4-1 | TGCGCCAGCAGCCAAGGCGGGGGGACAGATACGCAGTATTTT | CASSQGGGTDTQYF
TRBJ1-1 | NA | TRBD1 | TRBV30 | TGTGCCTGGAAATCGGCAGGGGGGAACACTGAAGCTTTCTTT | CAWKSAGGNTEAFF
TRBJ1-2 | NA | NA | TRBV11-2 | TGTGCCAGCAGCTCGACAGGCCGCTATGGCTACACCTTC | CASSSTGRYGYTF
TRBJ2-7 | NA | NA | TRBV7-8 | TGTGCCAGCAGCCCGTCCTACGAGCAGTACTTC | CASSPSYEQYF
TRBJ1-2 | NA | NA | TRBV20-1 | TGCAGTGCTAGGGTCAACAGGGACTGCACCTTC | CSARVNRDCTF
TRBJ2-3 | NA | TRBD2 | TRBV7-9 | TGTGCCAGCAGCTTAAGCGGCGGGGGGTTCACAGATACGCAGTATTTT | CASSLSGGGFTDTQYF
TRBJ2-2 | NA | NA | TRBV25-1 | TGTGCCAGCAGTCTCCGCCCTGGGGAGCTGTTTTTT | CASSLRPGELFF
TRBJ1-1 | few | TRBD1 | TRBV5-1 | TGCGCCAGCAGCTTGGGAGGGGGCGCGGGAGCTTTCTTT | CASSLGGGAGAFF
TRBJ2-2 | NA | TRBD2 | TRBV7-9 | TGTGCCAGCAGCTTCCGAGGCGGGGGGCAGAACACCGGGGAGCTGTTTTTT | CASSFRGGGQNTGELFF
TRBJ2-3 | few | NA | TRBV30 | TGTGCCTGGAGCCTGCAGGGGGGTACGCAGTATTTT | CAWSLQGGTQYF
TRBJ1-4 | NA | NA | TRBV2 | TGTGCCAGCAGTGAAAATGCACAGGGTGGTGAAAAACTGTTTTTT | CASSENAQGGEKLFF
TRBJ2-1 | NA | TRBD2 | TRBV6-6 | TGTGCCAGCAGTTGGACTAGCAGCAATGAGCAGTTCTTC | CASSWTSSNEQFF
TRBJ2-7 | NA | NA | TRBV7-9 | TGTGCCAGCAGCCCATCCCCCGAGGGCTACGAGCAGTACTTC | CASSPSPEGYEQYF
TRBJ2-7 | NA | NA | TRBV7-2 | TGTGCCAGCAGCTTAGCTGCCGGGGGCTCCTTAAGCTCCTACGAGCAGTACTTC | CASSLAAGGSLSSYEQYF
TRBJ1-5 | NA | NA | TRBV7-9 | TGTGCCAGCAGCCCCGACATCCCTAATCAGCCCCAGCATTTT | CASSPDIPNQPQHF
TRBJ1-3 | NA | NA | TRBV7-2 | TGTGCCAGCAGCCTAATGGTCGGGGGGTCCGGAAACACCATATATTTT | CASSLMVGGSGNTIYF
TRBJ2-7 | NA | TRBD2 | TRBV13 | TGTGCCAGCAGCTTCCAGGCGGGAGAGAGGGAGCAGTACTTC | CASSFQAGEREQYF
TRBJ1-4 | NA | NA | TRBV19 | TGTGCCAGTAGTATCCAGGGGTCTCGGGAAAAACTGTTTTTT | CASSIQGSREKLFF
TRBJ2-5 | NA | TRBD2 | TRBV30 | TGTGCCGAGGACCGGGGAGGGGAGACCCAGTACTTC | CAEDRGGETQYF
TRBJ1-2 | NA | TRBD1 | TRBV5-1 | TGCGCCAGCAGCTGGGGGACAGAGCCCGGCTACACCTTC | CASSWGTEPGYTF
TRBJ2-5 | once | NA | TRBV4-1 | TGCGCCAGCAGCCAAGATGGGCGAGAAGAGACCCAGTACTTC | CASSQDGREETQYF
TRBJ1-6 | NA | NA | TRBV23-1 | TGCGCCAGCACCAATAGGGGCGATTCACCCCTCCACTTT | CASTNRGDSPLHF
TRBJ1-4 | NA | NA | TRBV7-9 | TGTGCCAGCAGCTTCCTCGGCAGGGGTAGTGAAAAACTGTTTTTT | CASSFLGRGSEKLFF
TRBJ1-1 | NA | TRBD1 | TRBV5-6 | TGTGCCAGCAGCATTACCCCGAGGGGCTTGACAGGGGCGAGAACTGAAGCTTTCTTT | CASSITPRGLTGARTEAFF
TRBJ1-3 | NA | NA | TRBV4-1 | TGCGCCAGCAGCCAGGGACCTGGAAACACCATATATTTT | CASSQGPGNTIYF
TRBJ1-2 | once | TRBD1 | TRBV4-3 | TGCGCCAGCAGCCAAGATCCCGGGACAGGGAAGTATGGCTACACCTTC | CASSQDPGTGKYGYTF
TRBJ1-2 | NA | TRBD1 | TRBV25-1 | TGTGCCAGCAGTGGGACCACAGGGGCCTCCGGGTATGGCTACACCTTC | CASSGTTGASGYGYTF
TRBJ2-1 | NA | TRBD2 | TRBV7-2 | TGTGCCAGCGGGACTACCGGATATTACAATGAGCAGTTCTTC | CASGTTGYYNEQFF
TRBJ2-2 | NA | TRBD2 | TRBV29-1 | TGCAGCGTGAGAGGGACTAGCGGGGGTGGCTTGAACACCGGGGAGCTGTTTTTT | CSVRGTSGGGLNTGELFF
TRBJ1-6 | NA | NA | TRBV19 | TGTGCCAGTAGCGCCGGGACGGTACCCTATAATTCACCCCTCCACTTT | CASSAGTVPYNSPLHF
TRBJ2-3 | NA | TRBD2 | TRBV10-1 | TGCGCCAGCAGTGAAGGGACTAGTCCCTTAGGTACGCAGTATTTT | CASSEGTSPLGTQYF
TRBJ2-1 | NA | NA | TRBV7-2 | TGTGCCAGCAGCTTAGCCTTGGAGTTTAGTGAGCAGTTCTTC | CASSLALEFSEQFF
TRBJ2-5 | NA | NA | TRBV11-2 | TGTGCCAGCAGCTTAGGGGACGGGGAGACCCAGTACTTC | CASSLGDGETQYF
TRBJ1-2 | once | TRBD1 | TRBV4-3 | TGCGCCAGCAGCCAAGATGGGGACAGGTCCTATGGCTACACCTTC | CASSQDGDRSYGYTF
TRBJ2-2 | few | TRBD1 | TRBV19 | TGTGCCAGTAGTATGGTGACAGGGGGCCCGGCCGGGGAGCTGTTTTTT | CASSMVTGGPAGELFF
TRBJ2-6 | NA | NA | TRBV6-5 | TGTGCCAGCAGTTACACAGCCTCTGGGGCCAACGTCCTGACTTTC | CASSYTASGANVLTF
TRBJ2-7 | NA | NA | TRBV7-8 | TGTGCCAGCAGCCGGGACAACTACGAGCAGTACTTC | CASSRDNYEQYF
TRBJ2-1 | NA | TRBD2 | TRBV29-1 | TGCAGCGTTGAAGAGGGGGGGATGGGGAATGAGCAGTTCTTC | CSVEEGGMGNEQFF
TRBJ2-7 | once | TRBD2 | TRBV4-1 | TGCGCCAGCAGCCAAGCCCCGGGACTAGCCTACGAGCAGTACTTC | CASSQAPGLAYEQYF